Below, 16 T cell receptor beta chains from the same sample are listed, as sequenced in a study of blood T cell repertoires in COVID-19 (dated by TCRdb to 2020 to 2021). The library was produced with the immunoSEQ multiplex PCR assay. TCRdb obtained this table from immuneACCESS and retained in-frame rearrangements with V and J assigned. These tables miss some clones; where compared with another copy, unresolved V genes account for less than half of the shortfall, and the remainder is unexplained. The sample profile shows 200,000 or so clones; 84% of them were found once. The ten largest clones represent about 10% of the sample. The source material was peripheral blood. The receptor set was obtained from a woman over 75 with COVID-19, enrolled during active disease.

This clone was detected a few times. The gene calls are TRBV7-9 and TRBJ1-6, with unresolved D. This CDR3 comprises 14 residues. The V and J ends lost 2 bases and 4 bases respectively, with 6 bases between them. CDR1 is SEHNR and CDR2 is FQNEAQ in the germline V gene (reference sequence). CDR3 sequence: CASSLSNYNSPLHF. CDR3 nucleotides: TGTGCCAGCAGCTTATCAAATTATAATTCACCCCTCCACTTT.

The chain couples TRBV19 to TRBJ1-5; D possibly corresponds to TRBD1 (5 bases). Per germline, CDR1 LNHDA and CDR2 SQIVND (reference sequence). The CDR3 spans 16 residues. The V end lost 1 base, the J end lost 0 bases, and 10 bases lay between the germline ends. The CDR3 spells CASSIGGGISNQPQHF. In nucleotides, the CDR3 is TGTGCCAGTAGTATAGGGGGCGGAATTAGCAATCAGCCCCAGCATTTT.

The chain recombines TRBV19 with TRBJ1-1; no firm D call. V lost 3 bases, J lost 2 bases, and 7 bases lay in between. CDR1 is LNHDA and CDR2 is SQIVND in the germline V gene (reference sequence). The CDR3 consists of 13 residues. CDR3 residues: CASSISVNTEAFF. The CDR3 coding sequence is TGTGCCAGTAGTATTAGTGTCAACACTGAAGCTTTCTTT.

The CDR3 here is CASSFYSPLHF. In nucleotides, the CDR3 is TGCGCCAGCAGCTTCTATTCACCCCTCCACTTT. The chain joins TRBV5-1 to TRBJ1-6; D remains ambiguous. V lost 2 bases and J 8 bases, leaving 2 bases between the germline ends. This CDR3 is built from 11 residues. Germline V gene lookup returns CDR1 SGHRS and CDR2 YFSETQ. The complete variable domain, with remaining parts taken from reference TRBV5-1 and TRBJ1-6, reads KAGVTQTPRYLIKTRGQQVTLSCSPISGHRSVSWYQQTPGQGLQFLFEYFSETQRNKGNFPGRFSGRQFSNSRSEMNVSTLELGDSALYLCASSFYSPLHFGNGTRLTVT.

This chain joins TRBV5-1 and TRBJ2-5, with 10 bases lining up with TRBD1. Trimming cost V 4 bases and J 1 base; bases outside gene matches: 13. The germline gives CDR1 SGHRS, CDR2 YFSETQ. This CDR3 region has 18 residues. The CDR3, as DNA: TGCGCCAGCAGCGTTGGGGACAGGGGTTTATCTGGCCAAGAGACCCAGTACTTC. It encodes CASSVGDRGLSGQETQYF.

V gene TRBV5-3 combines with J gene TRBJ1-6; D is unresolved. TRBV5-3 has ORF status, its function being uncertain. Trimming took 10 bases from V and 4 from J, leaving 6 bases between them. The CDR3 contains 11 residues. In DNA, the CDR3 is TGTGCCCGGGAATATAATTCACCCCTCCACTTT. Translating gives CAREYNSPLHF.

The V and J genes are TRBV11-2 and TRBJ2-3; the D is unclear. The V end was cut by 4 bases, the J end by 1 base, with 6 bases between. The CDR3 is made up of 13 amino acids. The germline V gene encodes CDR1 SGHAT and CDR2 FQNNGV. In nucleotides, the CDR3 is TGTGCCAGCAGCTCCCCCGGCACAGATACGCAGTATTTT. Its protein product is CASSSPGTDTQYF.

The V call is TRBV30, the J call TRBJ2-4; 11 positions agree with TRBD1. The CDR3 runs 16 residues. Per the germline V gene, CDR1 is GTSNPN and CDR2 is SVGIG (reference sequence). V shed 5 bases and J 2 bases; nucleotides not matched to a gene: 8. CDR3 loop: CAWEPGTGGTKNIQYF. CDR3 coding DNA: TGTGCCTGGGAACCCGGGACAGGGGGAACCAAAAACATTCAGTACTTC. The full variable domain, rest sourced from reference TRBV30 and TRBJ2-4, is SQTIHQWPATLVQPVGSPLSLECTVEGTSNPNLYWYRQAAGRGLQLLFYSVGIGQISSEVPQNLSASRPQDRQFILSSKKLLLSDSGFYLCAWEPGTGGTKNIQYFGAGTRLSVL.

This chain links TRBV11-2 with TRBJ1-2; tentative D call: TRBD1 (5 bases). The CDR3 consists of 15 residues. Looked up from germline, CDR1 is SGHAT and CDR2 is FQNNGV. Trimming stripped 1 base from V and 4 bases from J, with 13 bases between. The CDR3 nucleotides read TGTGCCAGCAGCTTAGCGGGGGTCTCCTTCTATGGCTACACCTTC. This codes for CASSLAGVSFYGYTF.

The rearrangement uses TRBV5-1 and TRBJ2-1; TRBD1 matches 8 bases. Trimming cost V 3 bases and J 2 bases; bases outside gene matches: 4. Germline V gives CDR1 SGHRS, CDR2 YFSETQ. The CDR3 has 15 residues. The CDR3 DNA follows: TGCGCCAGCAGCTCGGGACAGGCGACCTACAATGAGCAGTTCTTC. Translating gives CASSSGQATYNEQFF.

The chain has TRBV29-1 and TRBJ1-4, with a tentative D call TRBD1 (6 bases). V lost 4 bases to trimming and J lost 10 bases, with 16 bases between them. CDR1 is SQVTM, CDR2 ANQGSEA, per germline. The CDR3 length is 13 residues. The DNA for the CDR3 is TGCAGCGTTGGGTGGACAGAGGCAGGAAAACTGTTTTTT. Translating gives CSVGWTEAGKLFF.

The CDR3 loop reads CASSSIQSATNEKLFF. The CDR3 DNA reads TGTGCCAGCTCATCCATACAGTCTGCAACTAATGAAAAACTGTTTTTT. This chain uses TRBV18 with TRBJ1-4; D is undetermined. Trimming shortened V by 5 bases and J by 0 bases, and 13 bases separated the two germline ends. CDR1 KGHSH and CDR2 LQKENI come from the germline V gene. This CDR3 has 16 amino acids. Full variable domain (outside the CDR3, taken from reference TRBV18 and TRBJ1-4): NAGVMQNPRHLVRRRGQEARLRCSPMKGHSHVYWYRQLPEEGLKFMVYLQKENIIDESGMPKERFSAEFPKEGPSILRIQQVVRGDSAAYFCASSSIQSATNEKLFFGSGTQLSVL.

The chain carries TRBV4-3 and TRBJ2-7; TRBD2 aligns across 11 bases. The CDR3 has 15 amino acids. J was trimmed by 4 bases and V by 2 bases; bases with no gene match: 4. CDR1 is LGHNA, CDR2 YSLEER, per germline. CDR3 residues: CASSQLAGGPYEQYF. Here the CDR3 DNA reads TGCGCCAGCAGCCAACTAGCGGGGGGACCTTACGAGCAGTACTTC.

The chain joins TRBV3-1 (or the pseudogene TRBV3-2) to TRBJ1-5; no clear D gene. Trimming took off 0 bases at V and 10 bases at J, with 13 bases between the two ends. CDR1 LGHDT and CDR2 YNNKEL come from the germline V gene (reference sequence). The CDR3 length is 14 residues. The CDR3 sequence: CASSQEAGLGPQHF. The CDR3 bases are TGTGCCAGCAGCCAAGAGGCAGGCTTAGGACCCCAGCATTTT.

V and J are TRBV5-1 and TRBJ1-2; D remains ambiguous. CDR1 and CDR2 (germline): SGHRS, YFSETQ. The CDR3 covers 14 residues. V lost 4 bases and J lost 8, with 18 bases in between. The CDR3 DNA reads TGCGCCAGCAGCCCCGGCTCGGGGAGGGAGGGCTACACCTTC. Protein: CASSPGSGREGYTF.

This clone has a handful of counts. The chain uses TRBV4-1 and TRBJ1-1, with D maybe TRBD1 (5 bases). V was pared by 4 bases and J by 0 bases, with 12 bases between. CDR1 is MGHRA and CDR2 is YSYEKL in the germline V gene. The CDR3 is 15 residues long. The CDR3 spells CASSPSGGMNTEAFF. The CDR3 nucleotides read TGCGCCAGCAGCCCGTCGGGGGGGATGAACACTGAAGCTTTCTTT.